The 13 T cell receptor beta chains presented below share a single source sample, sequenced in a study of control samples from healthy donors and cancer patients. Measured with immunoSEQ multiplex PCR; TCRdb has only the in-frame clones, and not every one. Of approximately 100,000 clones listed, 90% are singletons. Material for sequencing was blood. These TCRs come from a woman under 30 in good health.

CDR3 residues: CASSETLNTEAFF. The DNA for the CDR3 is TGTGCCAGCAGTGAAACCCTCAACACTGAAGCTTTCTTT. The V and J genes are TRBV6-1 and TRBJ1-1; D is ambiguous. Germline-derived CDR1 and CDR2 are MNHNS and SASEGT. The CDR3 is 13 amino acids. The germline V and J ends were trimmed by 2 bases and 2 bases, with 6 bases remaining between them.

The chain carries TRBV14 and TRBJ2-7; D not certain. This CDR3 has 13 amino acids. Germline lookup yields CDR1 SGHDN and CDR2 FVKESK. Trimming removed 0 bases from V and 3 bases from J, with 6 bases in between. Here the CDR3 reads CASSQDSNYEQYF. The CDR3 bases are TGTGCCAGCAGCCAAGATAGCAACTACGAGCAGTACTTC.

The chain combines TRBV5-6 with TRBJ2-2; D is possibly TRBD1 (5 bases). This CDR3 contains 16 residues. CDR1 is SGHDT, CDR2 YYEEEE, per germline. Between the trimmed V and J ends, which lost 4 bases and 7 bases, there was a span of 20 bases. CDR3 in DNA: TGTGCCAGCAGCCAGGGCCCTTCCCCAAAATTCGGGGAGCTGTTTTTT. As protein: CASSQGPSPKFGELFF. Drawing the rest from reference TRBV5-6 and TRBJ2-2, the complete variable domain is DAGVTQSPTHLIKTRGQQVTLRCSPKSGHDTVSWYQQALGQGPQFIFQYYEEEERQRGNFPDRFSGHQFPNYSSELNVNALLLGDSALYLCASSQGPSPKFGELFFGEGSRLTVL.

The chain has TRBV5-5 and TRBJ1-2; D call uncertain. Trimming left V 0 bases short and J 5 bases short, with 2 bases between. This CDR3 contains 11 residues. The germline V gene encodes CDR1 SGHKS and CDR2 YYEKEE (reference sequence). In nucleotides, the CDR3 is TGTGCCAGCAGCTTGGTATATGGCTACACCTTC. It encodes CASSLVYGYTF.

V gene TRBV13 combines with J gene TRBJ1-1; D is unclear. Germline V gives CDR1 PRHDT, CDR2 FYEKMQ (reference sequence). V was pared by 0 bases and J by 6 bases, with 11 bases between. The CDR3 has 14 residues. CDR3 DNA sequence: TGTGCCAGCAGCTTAGGGGCTGCGGGAGCTGAAGCTTTCTTT. This translates into CASSLGAAGAEAFF.

The genes are TRBV3-1 (or the pseudogene TRBV3-2) and TRBJ1-1; TRBD1 might be the D (5 bases). Germline CDR1 and CDR2: LGHDT and YNNKEL (reference sequence). The CDR3 length is 14 residues. Trimming cost V 3 bases and J 3 bases, with 11 bases left between them. The CDR3 loop is CASSQRGGHTEAFF. Written as DNA, the CDR3 is TGTGCCAGCAGCCAGAGGGGAGGTCACACTGAAGCTTTCTTT.

The chain employs TRBV21-1 and TRBJ1-1. TRBV21-1 has pseudogene status. The CDR3 has 14 amino acids. The CDR3 loop reads CASSNEGGNTEAFF. CDR3 coding DNA: TGTGCCAGCTCGAACGAGGGGGGAAACACTGAAGCTTTCTTT.

The chain combines TRBV12-3 or TRBV12-4 with TRBJ2-3; D is unresolved. This CDR3 is 12 amino acids long. V was trimmed by 8 bases and J by 4 bases, leaving 10 bases between them. CDR3 nucleotide sequence: TGTGCCAGCGGATCTCCAGCAGATACGCAGTATTTT. As protein: CASGSPADTQYF.

In DNA form, the CDR3 reads TGTGCCACCCGCTCGAACTACGAGCAGTACTTC. It is translated as CATRSNYEQYF. The rearrangement uses TRBV6-5 and TRBJ2-7; unclear D gene. Trimming pared 10 bases from V and 3 bases from J, leaving 10 bases between. Germline assignment: CDR1 MNHEY and CDR2 SVGAGI. The CDR3 is made up of 11 amino acids.

This clone turned up a few times. The chain joins TRBV2 to TRBJ1-2; 8 bases match TRBD1. The CDR3 is 13 amino acids. Trimming cost V 2 bases and J 4 bases; bases outside gene matches: 0. Per germline, CDR1 SNHLY and CDR2 FYNNEI. The CDR3 is CASSEQGAYGYTF. DNA of the CDR3: TGTGCCAGCAGTGAACAGGGGGCCTATGGCTACACCTTC.

The CDR3 DNA reads as TGTGCCAGCAGTTTCTCGGGTCATGATGAAAAACTGTTTTTT. This sequence encodes CASSFSGHDEKLFF. The V and J genes are TRBV28 and TRBJ1-4, with D unclear. CDR1 and CDR2 from the germline V gene are MDHEN and SYDVKM. V was shortened by 3 bases and J by 6 bases, with 11 bases between the two germline ends. The CDR3 extends over 14 amino acids.

The V and J genes are TRBV25-1 and TRBJ1-5, with D tentatively TRBD1 (5 bases). The CDR3 length is 18 residues. CDR1 and CDR2 from the germline V gene are MGHDK and SYGVNS. The germline V and J ends were trimmed by 6 bases and 0 bases, with 21 bases remaining between them. The CDR3 sequence is CASRTNPGHRYSNQPQHF. The DNA of the CDR3 is TGTGCCAGCAGAACAAATCCCGGACACCGTTATAGCAATCAGCCCCAGCATTTT.

V usage is TRBV11-2 and J usage is TRBJ2-2; D unclear. Germline CDR1 SGHAT, CDR2 FQNNGV. CDR3 size: 17 residues. The V gene lost 1 base and the J gene lost 3 bases, with 15 bases spanning the gap. The CDR3 sequence: CASSLVGYPLDTGELFF. The CDR3 nucleotides read TGTGCCAGCAGCTTAGTAGGCTATCCTTTGGACACCGGGGAGCTGTTTTTT.